The 21 T cell receptor beta chains reported below all come from one sample, sequenced in a study of blood T cell repertoires in COVID-19. Repertoires were generated with immunoSEQ multiplex PCR, while TCRdb's copy carries only in-frame clones and drops some. In the table there are 200,000 to 250,000 clones, about 87% of which are singletons. What was sequenced was PBMCs or T cells enriched from blood (not recorded which). All receptors come from a woman in her twenties or thirties with acute COVID-19.

The V gene is TRBV4-3, the J gene TRBJ1-1; D is ambiguous. Germline values: CDR1 LGHNA, CDR2 YSLEER. V gave up 0 bases and J gave up 1 base, with 6 bases separating them. The CDR3 has 14 amino acids. The CDR3 nucleotides read TGCGCCAGCAGCCAAGAAACGGGGAACACTGAAGCTTTCTTT. This sequence encodes CASSQETGNTEAFF.

The genes are TRBV3-1 (or the pseudogene TRBV3-2) and TRBJ2-7; possibly TRBD2 for D (6 bases). Trimming removed 3 bases from V and 0 bases from J, with 15 bases in between. From germline, CDR1 is LGHDT and CDR2 YNNKEL (reference sequence). The CDR3 length is 16 residues. Written as DNA, the CDR3 is TGTGCCAGCAGCCAGAGGCGGGGACCCTTCTCCTACGAGCAGTACTTC. Translating gives CASSQRRGPFSYEQYF.

The chain has TRBV11-2 and TRBJ2-1; 9 bases match TRBD1. V lost 2 bases, J lost 9 bases, and 14 bases stayed unmatched. Germline CDR1 reads SGHAT; CDR2 reads FQNNGV. This CDR3 has 17 amino acids. CDR3 loop: CASSLYRTGDGGGEQFF. The CDR3 bases are TGTGCCAGCAGCTTATATAGGACAGGGGATGGGGGTGGTGAGCAGTTCTTC.

The V and J genes are TRBV5-1 and TRBJ1-2; 8 nucleotides match TRBD1. Germline CDR1 and CDR2: SGHRS and YFSETQ. The CDR3 is 13 amino acids. V lost 4 bases, J lost 8 bases, and 7 bases stayed unmatched. This chain's CDR3 is CASSIGTGVGYTF. CDR3 bases: TGCGCCAGCAGCATCGGGACAGGAGTGGGCTACACCTTC.

The chain is built from TRBV19 and TRBJ2-2; 7 bases are shared with TRBD2. The trim removed 7 bases at V and 5 bases at J, leaving 10 bases unmatched. Germline CDR1 reads LNHDA; CDR2 reads SQIVND (reference sequence). CDR3 length: 15 residues. In nucleotides, the CDR3 is TGTGCCAGTACATTGGCGGGGGACGGGACCGGGGAGCTGTTTTTT. Translated, it gives CASTLAGDGTGELFF.

The V gene is TRBV7-8, the J gene TRBJ1-1; D unclear. This CDR3 region has 15 residues. Trimming removed 1 base from V and 1 base from J, with 10 bases in between. Germline V gene data show CDR1 as SGHVS and CDR2 as FQNEAQ. For the CDR3, the DNA is TGTGCCAGCAGCTTAGAGTTAATGCGGAACACTGAAGCTTTCTTT. Protein: CASSLELMRNTEAFF.

This chain links TRBV12-3 or TRBV12-4 with TRBJ1-4; the D is unclear. The CDR3 extends over 13 amino acids. The V end was cut by 8 bases, the J end by 0 bases, with 7 bases between. The CDR3 bases are TGTGCCAGCGGGCTTGCAACTAATGAAAAACTGTTTTTT. Its protein is CASGLATNEKLFF.

J is TRBJ2-5 and V is TRBV6-5, with 8 bases fitting TRBD2. The CDR3 sequence is 15 residues long. The V gene end was trimmed by 5 bases and the J gene end by 6 bases; junction bases not matched to a gene: 11. Germline CDR1 reads MNHEY; CDR2 reads SVGAGI. Here the CDR3 reads CASSKERGISQTQYF. Here the CDR3 DNA reads TGTGCCAGCAGTAAGGAGCGGGGGATAAGCCAGACCCAGTACTTC.

This clone was detected once. This sequence joins TRBV11-2 and TRBJ1-4; D is ambiguous. V was shortened by 4 bases and J by 7 bases, with 16 bases between the two germline ends. Germline assignment: CDR1 SGHAT and CDR2 FQNNGV. This CDR3 is built from 15 residues. As DNA, the CDR3 is TGTGCCAGCAGCTCCCTCGGAGGCCGGGGTGAAAAACTGTTTTTT. Encoded protein: CASSSLGGRGEKLFF.

V usage is TRBV28 and J usage is TRBJ2-7; a possible D gene is TRBD2 (7 bases). Germline values: CDR1 MDHEN, CDR2 SYDVKM. With 6 bases removed from V and 7 bases from J, the gap between germline ends came to 16 bases. This CDR3 has 13 residues. CDR3 coding DNA: TGTGCCAGCAGAAGGGGGGGTGTCCAAGAGCAGTACTTC. This translates into CASRRGGVQEQYF.

This chain uses TRBV7-9 with TRBJ2-7, with 9 positions matching TRBD1. Germline V lookup: CDR1 SEHNR, CDR2 FQNEAQ (reference sequence). This CDR3 spans 18 amino acids. V shed 4 bases and J 4 bases; nucleotides not matched to a gene: 17. The chain's CDR3 is CASSSRRGTGQDFYEQYF. CDR3 nucleotides: TGTGCCAGCAGCTCACGTAGAGGGACAGGGCAAGATTTTTACGAGCAGTACTTC.

This chain uses TRBV4-1 with TRBJ2-1, with D perhaps TRBD2 (7 bases). Germline V gives CDR1 MGHRA, CDR2 YSYEKL. The V end lost 0 bases, the J end lost 10 bases, and 19 bases lay between the germline ends. The CDR3 covers 16 residues. CDR3 DNA: TGCGCCAGCAGCCAAGATTTTGGAGGGGGGGCCAGAGAGCAGTTCTTC. This encodes CASSQDFGGGAREQFF.

V usage is TRBV11-2 and J usage is TRBJ2-7; perhaps TRBD2 as D (6 bases). This CDR3 is 14 amino acids long. V was shortened by 6 bases and J by 2 bases, with 14 bases between the two germline ends. Germline V gives CDR1 SGHAT, CDR2 FQNNGV. CDR3 DNA: TGTGCCAGCAGTTTGGGGACTGCGACCTACGAGCAGTACTTC. It yields the protein CASSLGTATYEQYF.

The CDR3 protein is CASGGLTMNTEAFF. In DNA form, the CDR3 reads TGTGCCAGCGGAGGGTTAACCATGAACACTGAAGCTTTCTTT. This sequence joins TRBV5-4 and TRBJ1-1; D call uncertain. Deletions cut 7 bases from V and 0 bases from J, with 13 bases between. CDR3 length equals 14 residues. Germline lookup yields CDR1 SGHNT and CDR2 YYREEE (reference sequence).

The gene calls are TRBV12-3 or TRBV12-4 and TRBJ1-1, with D unclear. V was shortened by 1 base and J by 4 bases, with 7 bases between the two germline ends. This CDR3 is 13 amino acids long. CDR3 in amino acids: CASSLESRTEAFF. In DNA, the CDR3 is TGTGCCAGCAGTTTAGAGTCGCGCACTGAAGCTTTCTTT.

The chain couples TRBV5-1 to TRBJ1-1; the match to TRBD1 covers 7 bases. Unmatched junction bases numbered 5, after V lost 0 bases and J lost 3 bases. Germline V gives CDR1 SGHRS, CDR2 YFSETQ. The CDR3 has 15 residues. CDR3 in DNA: TGCGCCAGCAGCTTGGGCGACAGGGTCGACACTGAAGCTTTCTTT. Translation: CASSLGDRVDTEAFF.

The gene calls are TRBV29-1 and TRBJ2-3; unclear D gene. Germline CDR1 and CDR2: SQVTM and ANQGSEA. The CDR3 totals 13 residues. The germline V and J ends were trimmed by 1 base and 2 bases, with 7 bases remaining between them. The CDR3 sequence: CSVEGGDTDTQYF. DNA of the CDR3: TGCAGCGTTGAAGGTGGAGACACAGATACGCAGTATTTT.

This chain connects TRBV11-3 to TRBJ1-1; D might be TRBD1 (5 bases). This CDR3 contains 15 residues. From germline, CDR1 is SGHNT and CDR2 YENEEA. V shed 2 bases and J shed 1 base, with 11 bases lying between them. CDR3 coding DNA: TGTGCCAGCAGCTTACAGGGAAGGGCGAACACTGAAGCTTTCTTT. It translates to CASSLQGRANTEAFF.

The J gene is TRBJ2-2, the V gene TRBV5-1, with TRBD1 matching 7 bases. The V segment lost 4 bases and the J segment 2 bases; nucleotides outside the gene matches: 5. The CDR3 runs to 15 residues. Germline CDR1 SGHRS, CDR2 YFSETQ. CDR3 sequence: CASSPRTGNTGELFF. The CDR3 bases are TGCGCCAGCAGCCCGAGGACAGGAAACACCGGGGAGCTGTTTTTT.

The chain has TRBV7-6 and TRBJ2-7; the D is unclear. V lost 1 base, J lost 0 bases, and 13 bases lay in between. CDR1 is SGHVS, CDR2 FNYEAQ, per germline. The CDR3 has 16 residues. The chain's CDR3 is CASSLVVTDGSYEQYF. DNA of the CDR3: TGTGCCAGCAGCTTAGTTGTGACTGACGGCTCCTACGAGCAGTACTTC.

The chain couples TRBV14 to TRBJ1-1, with D possibly being TRBD1 (5 bases). The CDR3 extends over 14 amino acids. The V and J ends lost 5 bases and 1 base respectively, with 11 bases between them. Per germline, CDR1 SGHDN and CDR2 FVKESK. The DNA for the CDR3 is TGTGCCAGCAGCGCACTCGGGGGGAACACTGAAGCTTTCTTT. Amino acids: CASSALGGNTEAFF.